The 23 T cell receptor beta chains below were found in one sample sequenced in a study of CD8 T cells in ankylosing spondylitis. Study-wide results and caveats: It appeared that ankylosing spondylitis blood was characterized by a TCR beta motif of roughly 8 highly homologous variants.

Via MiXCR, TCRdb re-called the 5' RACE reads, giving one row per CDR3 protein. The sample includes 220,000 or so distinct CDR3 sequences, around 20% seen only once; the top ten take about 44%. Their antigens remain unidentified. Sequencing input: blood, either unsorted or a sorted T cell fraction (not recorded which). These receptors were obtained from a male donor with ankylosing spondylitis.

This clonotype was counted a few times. The DNA for the CDR3 is TGTGCCAGCAGTCTCGCCCATGGACCGACGGGCACAGATACGCAGTATTTT. The encoded protein is CASSLAHGPTGTDTQYF. V is TRBV12-3 or TRBV12-4 and J is TRBJ2-3, with D hard to call. V was trimmed by 5 bases and J by 1 base, leaving 19 bases between them. The CDR3 covers 17 residues.

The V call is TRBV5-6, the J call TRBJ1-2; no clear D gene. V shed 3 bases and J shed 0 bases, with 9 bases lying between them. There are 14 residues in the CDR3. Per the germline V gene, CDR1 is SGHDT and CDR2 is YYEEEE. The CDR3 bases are TGTGCCAGCAGCTCCATCGGATCTAACTATGGCTACACCTTC. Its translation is CASSSIGSNYGYTF. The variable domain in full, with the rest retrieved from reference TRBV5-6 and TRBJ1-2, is DAGVTQSPTHLIKTRGQQVTLRCSPKSGHDTVSWYQQALGQGPQFIFQYYEEEERQRGNFPDRFSGHQFPNYSSELNVNALLLGDSALYLCASSSIGSNYGYTFGSGTRLTVV.

Written as DNA, the CDR3 is TGCAGTGCTAGGCAACAGGGTCTATACCAAGAGACCCAGTACTTC. This translates into CSARQQGLYQETQYF. V usage is TRBV20-1 and J usage is TRBJ2-5; D is perhaps TRBD1 (6 bases). The germline CDR1 and CDR2 sequences are DFQATT and SNEGSKA (reference sequence). The length of the CDR3 is 15 residues. Trimming removed 3 bases from V and 0 bases from J, with 14 bases in between.

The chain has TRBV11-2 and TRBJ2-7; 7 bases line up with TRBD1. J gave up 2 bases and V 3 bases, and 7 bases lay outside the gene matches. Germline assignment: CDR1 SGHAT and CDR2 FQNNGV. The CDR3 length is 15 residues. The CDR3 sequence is CASSFPRDSTYEQYF. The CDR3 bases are TGTGCCAGCAGCTTCCCCCGGGACAGCACCTACGAGCAGTACTTC.

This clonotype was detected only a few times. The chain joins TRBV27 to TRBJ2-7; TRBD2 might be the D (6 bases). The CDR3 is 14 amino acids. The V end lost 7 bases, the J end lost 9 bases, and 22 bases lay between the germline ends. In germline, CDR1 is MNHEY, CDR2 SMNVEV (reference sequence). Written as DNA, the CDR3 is TGTGCCAGCAACCCGGGACTGGGTTCTTCTGTGCAGTACTTC. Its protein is CASNPGLGSSVQYF.

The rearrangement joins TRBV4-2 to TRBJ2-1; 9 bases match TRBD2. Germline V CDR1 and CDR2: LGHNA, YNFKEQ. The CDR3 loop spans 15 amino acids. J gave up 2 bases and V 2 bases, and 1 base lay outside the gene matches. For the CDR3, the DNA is TGTGCCAGCAGCCAAAGACTAGCGGCCTACAATGAGCAGTTCTTC. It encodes CASSQRLAAYNEQFF.

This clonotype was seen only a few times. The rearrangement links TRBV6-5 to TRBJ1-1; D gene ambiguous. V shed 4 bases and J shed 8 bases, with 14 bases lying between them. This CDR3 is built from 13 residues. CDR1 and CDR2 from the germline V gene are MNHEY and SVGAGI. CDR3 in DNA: TGTGCCAGCAGTTTGTGGCCTAACATAGAAGCTTTCTTT. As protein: CASSLWPNIEAFF.

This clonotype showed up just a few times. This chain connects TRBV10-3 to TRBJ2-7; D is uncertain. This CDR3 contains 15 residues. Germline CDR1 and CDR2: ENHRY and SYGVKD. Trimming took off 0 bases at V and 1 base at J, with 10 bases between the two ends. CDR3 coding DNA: TGTGCCATCAGTGAGTCGGATCAGCCTTCCTACGAGCAGTACTTC. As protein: CAISESDQPSYEQYF.

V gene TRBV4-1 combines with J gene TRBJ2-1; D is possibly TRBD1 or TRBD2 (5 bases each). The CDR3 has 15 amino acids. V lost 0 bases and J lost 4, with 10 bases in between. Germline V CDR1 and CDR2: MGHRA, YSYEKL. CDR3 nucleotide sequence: TGCGCCAGCAGCCAAGATGGGGCGGGTTACAATGAGCAGTTCTTC. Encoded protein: CASSQDGAGYNEQFF.

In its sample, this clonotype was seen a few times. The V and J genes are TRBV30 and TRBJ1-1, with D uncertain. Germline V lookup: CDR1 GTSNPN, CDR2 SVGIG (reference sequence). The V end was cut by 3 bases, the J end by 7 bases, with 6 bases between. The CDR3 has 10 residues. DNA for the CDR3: TGTGCCTGGAGAAACGGTGAAGCTTTCTTT. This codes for CAWRNGEAFF.

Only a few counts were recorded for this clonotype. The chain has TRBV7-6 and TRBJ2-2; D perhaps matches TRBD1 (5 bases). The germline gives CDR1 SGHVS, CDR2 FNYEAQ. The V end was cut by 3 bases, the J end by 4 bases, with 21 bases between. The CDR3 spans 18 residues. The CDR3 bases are TGTGCCAGCAGCTTTGACCGGGTAGGGGTTCCAGGCACCGGGGAGCTGTTTTTT. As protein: CASSFDRVGVPGTGELFF. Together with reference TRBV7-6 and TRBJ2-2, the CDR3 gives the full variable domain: GAGVSQSPRYKVTKRGQDVALRCDPISGHVSLYWYRQALGQGPEFLTYFNYEAQQDKSGLPNDRFSAERPEGSISTLTIQRTEQRDSAMYRCASSFDRVGVPGTGELFFGEGSRLTVL.

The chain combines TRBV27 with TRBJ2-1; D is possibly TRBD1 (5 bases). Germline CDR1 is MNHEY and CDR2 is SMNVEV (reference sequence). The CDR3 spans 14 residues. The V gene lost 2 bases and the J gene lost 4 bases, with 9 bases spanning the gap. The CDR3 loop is CASSLGAGYNEQFF. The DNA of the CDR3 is TGTGCCAGCAGTTTAGGGGCAGGGTACAATGAGCAGTTCTTC.

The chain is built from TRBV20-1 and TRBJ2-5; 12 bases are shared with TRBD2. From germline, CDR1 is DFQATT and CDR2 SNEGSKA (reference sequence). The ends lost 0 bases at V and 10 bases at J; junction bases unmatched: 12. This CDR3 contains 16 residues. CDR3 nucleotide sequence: TGCAGTGCTAGAGAAATGACTGGGACTAGCGGGTTAGACCAGTACTTC. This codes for CSAREMTGTSGLDQYF.

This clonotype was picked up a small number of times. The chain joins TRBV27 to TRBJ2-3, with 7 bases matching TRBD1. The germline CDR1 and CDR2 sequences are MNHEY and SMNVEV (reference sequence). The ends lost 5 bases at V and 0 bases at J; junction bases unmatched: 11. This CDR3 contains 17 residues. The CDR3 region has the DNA TGTGCCAGCAGTCACTCAACAGGGGACGAGAGCACAGATACGCAGTATTTT. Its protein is CASSHSTGDESTDTQYF.

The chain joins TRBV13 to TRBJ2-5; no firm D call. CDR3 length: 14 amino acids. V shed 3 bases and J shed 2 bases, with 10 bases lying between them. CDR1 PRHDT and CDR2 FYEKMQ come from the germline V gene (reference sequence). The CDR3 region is CASSFQLAQETQYF. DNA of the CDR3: TGTGCCAGCAGCTTTCAATTGGCACAAGAGACCCAGTACTTC. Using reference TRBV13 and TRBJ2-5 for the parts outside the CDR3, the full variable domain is AAGVIQSPRHLIKEKRETATLKCYPIPRHDTVYWYQQGPGQDPQFLISFYEKMQSDKGSIPDRFSAQQFSDYHSELNMSSLELGDSALYFCASSFQLAQETQYFGPGTRLLVL.

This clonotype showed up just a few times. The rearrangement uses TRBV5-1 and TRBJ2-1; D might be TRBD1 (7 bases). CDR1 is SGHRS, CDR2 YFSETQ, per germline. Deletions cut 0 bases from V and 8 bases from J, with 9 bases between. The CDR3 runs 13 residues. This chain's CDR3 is CASSLAGGHEQFF. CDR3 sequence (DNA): TGCGCCAGCAGCTTGGCAGGGGGGCATGAGCAGTTCTTC.

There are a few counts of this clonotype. This chain's CDR3 is CASSSSSGTSSYEQYF. For the CDR3, the DNA is TGTGCCAGCAGTTCATCAAGCGGTACCAGCTCCTACGAGCAGTACTTC. The V gene is TRBV6-2 or TRBV6-3, the J gene TRBJ2-7; perhaps TRBD2 as D (5 bases). Trimming stripped 4 bases from V and 0 bases from J, with 16 bases between. The germline gives CDR1 MNHEY, CDR2 SVGEGT. This CDR3 is built from 16 residues.

The CDR3 protein is CASSLGEGQPQHF. The CDR3 region has the DNA TGTGCCAGCAGCTTAGGAGAAGGCCAGCCCCAGCATTTT. The V call is TRBV7-9, the J call TRBJ1-5, with no clear D. The CDR3 length is 13 residues. V lost 1 base, J lost 7 bases, and 8 bases lay in between. CDR1 and CDR2 (germline): SEHNR, FQNEAQ (reference sequence). Combining the CDR3 with reference TRBV7-9 and TRBJ1-5 gives the whole variable domain DTGVSQNPRHKITKRGQNVTFRCDPISEHNRLYWYRQTLGQGPEFLTYFQNEAQLEKSRLLSDRFSAERPKGSFSTLEIQRTEQGDSAMYLCASSLGEGQPQHFGDGTRLSIL.

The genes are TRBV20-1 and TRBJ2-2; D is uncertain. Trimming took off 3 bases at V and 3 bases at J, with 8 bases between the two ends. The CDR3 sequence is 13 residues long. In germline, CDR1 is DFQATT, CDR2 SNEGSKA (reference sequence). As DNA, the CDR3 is TGCAGTGCTAGCGACACATACACCGGGGAGCTGTTTTTT. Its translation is CSASDTYTGELFF.

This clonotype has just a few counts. Here the CDR3 reads CASSLRTEGNQPQHF. The DNA for the CDR3 is TGTGCCAGCAGCTTGCGTACAGAGGGCAATCAGCCCCAGCATTTT. The V gene is TRBV5-6, the J gene TRBJ1-5, with D unclear. V was trimmed by 1 base and J by 2 bases, leaving 10 bases between them. The germline CDR1 and CDR2 sequences are SGHDT and YYEEEE. The CDR3 extends over 15 amino acids.

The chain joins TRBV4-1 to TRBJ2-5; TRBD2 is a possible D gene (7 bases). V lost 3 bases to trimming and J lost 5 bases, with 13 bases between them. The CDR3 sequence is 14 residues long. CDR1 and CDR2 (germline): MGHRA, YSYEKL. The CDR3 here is CASSHVSGGETQYF. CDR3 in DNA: TGCGCCAGCAGCCATGTTTCGGGGGGCGAGACCCAGTACTTC.

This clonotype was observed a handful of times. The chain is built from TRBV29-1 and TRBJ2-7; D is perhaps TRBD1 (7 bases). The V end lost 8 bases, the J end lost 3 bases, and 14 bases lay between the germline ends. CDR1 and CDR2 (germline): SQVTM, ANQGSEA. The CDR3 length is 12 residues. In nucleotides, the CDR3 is TGCAGCCCAGGGGGGTCCGACTACGAGCAGTACTTC. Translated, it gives CSPGGSDYEQYF.

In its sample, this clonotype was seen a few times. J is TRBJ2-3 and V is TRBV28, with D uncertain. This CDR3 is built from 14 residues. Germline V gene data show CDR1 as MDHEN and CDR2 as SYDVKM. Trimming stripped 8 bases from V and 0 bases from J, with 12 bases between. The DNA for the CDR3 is TGTGCCAGCTTTACCCCGACTAGCACAGATACGCAGTATTTT. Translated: CASFTPTSTDTQYF. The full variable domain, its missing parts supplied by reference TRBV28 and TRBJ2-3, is DVKVTQSSRYLVKRTGEKVFLECVQDMDHENMFWYRQDPGLGLRLIYFSYDVKMKEKGDIPEGYSVSREKKERFSLILESASTNQTSMYLCASFTPTSTDTQYFGPGTRLTVL.